Listed below are T cell receptor beta chains from one sample, sequenced in a study of blood T cell repertoires in COVID-19. The repertoire was sequenced with immunoSEQ multiplex PCR; TCRdb's copy has only in-frame clones and lacks some. This table holds around 140,000 clones, about 75% found once. The source material was PBMCs or T cells enriched from blood (not recorded which). The receptors were gathered from a woman aged 45 to 65 who had recovered from COVID-19. CDR3s include the opening cysteine and the closing phenylalanine or tryptophan. The order of the fields is J gene, D gene, V gene, clone size, CDR3 DNA, CDR3 protein. A D gene is named only where the DNA matches it firmly. Expanded clones get a size class; other rows say once, few or many, or leave the size out.

TRBJ2-3 | - | TRBV9 | - | TGTGCCAGCAGCGTATATCAGGGCGGCCCGACAGATACGCAGTATTTT | CASSVYQGGPTDTQYF
TRBJ1-5 | - | TRBV6-2/TRBV6-3 | - | TGTGCCAGCAGATACGACCCGGGGCCCCAGCATTTT | CASRYDPGPQHF
TRBJ1-6 | - | TRBV28 | - | TGTGCCAGCAGTTTACTCGGACGGACAAATTCACCCCTCCACTTT | CASSLLGRTNSPLHF
TRBJ2-3 | - | TRBV5-6 | - | TGTGCCAGCAGCTTATACACAGGTAGCACAGATACGCAGTATTTT | CASSLYTGSTDTQYF
TRBJ2-7 | TRBD1 | TRBV7-9 | - | TGTGCCAGCAGCACCGGGACAGGGTTCGTCGAGCAGTACTTC | CASSTGTGFVEQYF
TRBJ1-6 | TRBD1 | TRBV5-1 | - | TGCGCCAGCAGCCGGGACAGGGAGCAGAAGAATTCACCCCTCCACTTT | CASSRDREQKNSPLHF
TRBJ2-1 | TRBD1 | TRBV9 | - | TGTGCCAGCAGCCTAGGACAGGATTGGGCAAGCGAGCAGTTCTTC | CASSLGQDWASEQFF
TRBJ1-1 | TRBD1 | TRBV5-1 | - | TGCGCCAGCAGCCTAACAGGGGTGAACACTGAAGCTTTCTTT | CASSLTGVNTEAFF
TRBJ1-1 | - | TRBV7-3 | - | TGTGCCAGCAGCCCCCACGGGTTGCAGGGTAGGGCCACTGAAGCTTTCTTT | CASSPHGLQGRATEAFF
TRBJ2-2 | - | TRBV28 | few | TGTGCCAGCAGTCTCTTGACCCGAGGCGGGGAGCTGTTTTTT | CASSLLTRGGELFF
TRBJ1-5 | - | TRBV9 | few | TGTGCCAGCAGCGTAGGAGGCATCAATCAGCCCCAGCATTTT | CASSVGGINQPQHF
TRBJ1-2 | - | TRBV9 | - | TGTGCCAGCAGCCCCGGGTTGGACTATGGCTACACCTTC | CASSPGLDYGYTF
TRBJ1-3 | - | TRBV4-1 | - | TGCGCCAGCAGCCGAGATGACAAGAACTCTGGAAACACCATATATTTT | CASSRDDKNSGNTIYF
TRBJ1-5 | - | TRBV30 | - | TGTGCCTGGAGTGTAACAGGGCTAGGGAGCCAGCCCCAGCATTTT | CAWSVTGLGSQPQHF
TRBJ2-2 | TRBD1 | TRBV7-9 | - | TGTGCCAGCAGCTCCCAGGGACAGGGCTACACCGGGGAGCTGTTTTTT | CASSSQGQGYTGELFF
TRBJ1-3 | - | TRBV5-6 | - | TGTGCCAGCAGCGGAGGTGAGGGTGTGTTGGACACCATATATTTT | CASSGGEGVLDTIYF
TRBJ2-7 | - | TRBV2 | - | TGTGCCAGCATTACTAACGTGCTAGCGTGGGAGCAGTACTTC | CASITNVLAWEQYF
TRBJ1-3 | TRBD1 | TRBV7-8 | - | TGTGCCAGCAGCACAAACACAGGGGGCTCTGGAAACACCATATATTTT | CASSTNTGGSGNTIYF
TRBJ2-3 | TRBD2 | TRBV7-2 | - | TGTGCCAGCAGCTTAGGGCGGGGGGGGACAGATACGCAGTATTTT | CASSLGRGGTDTQYF
TRBJ1-6 | - | TRBV5-1 | - | TGCGCCAGCAGCTTAGGAGTCCCGCTCGGGAATTCACCCCTCCACTTT | CASSLGVPLGNSPLHF
TRBJ1-4 | TRBD1 | TRBV7-9 | - | TGTGCCAGCAGCCTTACGACAGGGGTTTTTATTGCAACTAATGAAAAACTGTTTTTT | CASSLTTGVFIATNEKLFF
TRBJ1-2 | - | TRBV11-3 | - | TGTGCCAGCAGCGGGGGCTACACCTGGGGCTACACCTTC | CASSGGYTWGYTF
TRBJ2-1 | TRBD2 | TRBV5-6 | - | TGTGCCAGCAGGGGGAGGGGCGGTCACTACAATGAGCAGTTCTTC | CASRGRGGHYNEQFF
TRBJ1-5 | - | TRBV27 | few | TGTGCCAGCAGTTTCGGGGTAGGAAGCAATCAGCCCCAGCATTTT | CASSFGVGSNQPQHF
TRBJ2-5 | TRBD2 | TRBV5-1 | - | TGCGCCAGCAGCTTCGGGGGGTCGTACCAAGAGACCCAGTACTTC | CASSFGGSYQETQYF
TRBJ2-1 | TRBD2 | TRBV24-1 | few | TGTGCCACCAGTAAACCGGGACTAGCGGGGGGGCCCAATGAGCAGTTCTTC | CATSKPGLAGGPNEQFF
TRBJ2-7 | - | TRBV6-1 | few | TGTGCCAGCAGTGAAGTCAGAATCGGCGGAGTTGGCGAGCAGTACTTC | CASSEVRIGGVGEQYF
TRBJ2-7 | - | TRBV25-1 | - | TGTGCCAGCAGCGAAACAGGGTACCCCTACGAGCAGTACTTC | CASSETGYPYEQYF
TRBJ1-1 | TRBD1 | TRBV19 | - | TGTGCCAGTAGTTTACAGGGGGGGGCGGGCACTGAAGCTTTCTTT | CASSLQGGAGTEAFF
TRBJ1-5 | TRBD1 | TRBV28 | - | TGTGCCAGCCTACAGGGGGCCTATGGCAATCAGCCCCAGCATTTT | CASLQGAYGNQPQHF
TRBJ2-7 | TRBD1 | TRBV14 | - | TGTGCCAGCAGAGGGACAGGGGTACGAGAGCAGTACTTC | CASRGTGVREQYF
TRBJ1-5 | - | TRBV13 | few | TGTGCCAGCAGCTTAGGAGGCGGATGGGGCGGACAGCCCCAGCATTTT | CASSLGGGWGGQPQHF
TRBJ2-7 | - | TRBV5-4 | - | TGTGCCAGCAGCTTGTCAGGGGACGTCGAGCAGTACTTC | CASSLSGDVEQYF
TRBJ1-5 | - | TRBV12-3/TRBV12-4 | few | TGTGCCAGCAGCTCAGGGGCAAATCAGCCCCAGCATTTT | CASSSGANQPQHF
TRBJ2-7 | TRBD1 | TRBV19 | - | TGTGCCAGTAGTAGTGGACAGGGTGCGGGCGAGCAGTACTTC | CASSSGQGAGEQYF
TRBJ1-4 | TRBD1 | TRBV25-1 | - | TGTGCCAGCAGTTCCGGGACAGTCGATGAAAAACTGTTTTTT | CASSSGTVDEKLFF
TRBJ1-1 | TRBD1 | TRBV28 | - | TGTGCCAGCAGTTCCCTAAATAGTTGGACAGGGAGGAACACTGAAGCTTTCTTT | CASSSLNSWTGRNTEAFF
TRBJ2-7 | TRBD1 | TRBV7-9 | - | TGTGCCAGCAGCCCCGCCTCGGGACAGGGGGGGTTCTACGAGCAGTACTTC | CASSPASGQGGFYEQYF
TRBJ1-1 | - | TRBV5-6 | - | TGTGCCAGCAGCTTGAGGGGTACTGAAGCTTTCTTT | CASSLRGTEAFF
TRBJ1-1 | - | TRBV5-1 | - | TGCGCCAGCAGCCAGGTCCCCGGAGGTAGCACTGAAGCTTTCTTT | CASSQVPGGSTEAFF
TRBJ1-3 | - | TRBV13 | - | TGTGCCAGCAGCCTCACCGGGAACCCCTCTGGAAACACCATATATTTT | CASSLTGNPSGNTIYF
TRBJ2-5 | TRBD2 | TRBV29-1 | - | TGCAGCGGGGAGGGGCGTCGGGAGACCCAGTACTTC | CSGEGRRETQYF
TRBJ1-3 | TRBD1 | TRBV9 | - | TGTGCCAGCAGCGTCGGAGGGACAGGGTGGTCATCTGGAAACACCATATATTTT | CASSVGGTGWSSGNTIYF
TRBJ1-5 | - | TRBV5-1 | - | TGCGCCAGCAGCACGGGAAGGGGGGGGAGTCAGCCCCAGCATTTT | CASSTGRGGSQPQHF
TRBJ1-2 | - | TRBV28 | once | TGTGCCACCCGTGGGGCAGGGTCTAACTATGGCTACACCTTC | CATRGAGSNYGYTF
TRBJ2-7 | TRBD2 | TRBV4-1 | - | TGCGCCAGCAGCCAAAGGACTAGCGGGGGATACGAGCAGTACTTC | CASSQRTSGGYEQYF
TRBJ2-7 | - | TRBV3-1/TRBV3-2 | - | TGTGCCAGCAGCCTTATAGGGGGCTACGAGCAGTACTTC | CASSLIGGYEQYF
TRBJ2-7 | - | TRBV2 | few | TGTGCCAGCAGTGATATGAGCCAGGCGCAGTACTTC | CASSDMSQAQYF